These 15 T cell receptor beta chains were all obtained from the same sample, sequenced in a study of blood T cell repertoires in COVID-19 (TCRdb year 2020). Libraries came from the immunoSEQ multiplex PCR assay. The table comes from immuneACCESS by way of TCRdb, which keeps in-frame sequences with V and J called. Part of the clones is missing from these tables; in studies checked, under half for an unresolved V gene and the rest for unknown reasons. The sample includes approximately 200,000 clones, with around 80% observed a single time. The ten largest clones capture 10% to 15% of the sample. Input material: peripheral blood. These receptors were obtained from a woman older than 75 with COVID-19, enrolled during active disease.

This clone was seen a single time. At one end the junction does not follow the germline gene, possibly because of a read error. This sequence joins TRBV10-3 and TRBJ2-5; D is possibly TRBD2 (6 bases). The CDR3 contains 14 residues. CDR1 and CDR2 from the germline V gene are ENHRY and SYGVKD. CDR3 sequence (DNA): TGTGTCATCAGTGAGGCGTCTGGGGGGGAGACCCAGTACTTC. This encodes CVISEASGGETQYF.

This clone occurred once. DNA of the CDR3: TGTGCCAGCTCATTCACCAGGCGGGAGCGCCCCCAGTTCACAGATACGCAGTATTTT. Residues: CASSFTRRERPQFTDTQYF. The genes are TRBV18 and TRBJ2-3; 7 positions match TRBD2. Losses at the gene ends were 5 bases for V and 2 bases for J; bases not matched to a gene: 19. This CDR3 is built from 19 residues. In germline, CDR1 is KGHSH, CDR2 LQKENI. The variable domain in full, completed from reference TRBV18 and TRBJ2-3, reads NAGVMQNPRHLVRRRGQEARLRCSPMKGHSHVYWYRQLPEEGLKFMVYLQKENIIDESGMPKERFSAEFPKEGPSILRIQQVVRGDSAAYFCASSFTRRERPQFTDTQYFGPGTRLTVL.

The rearrangement links TRBV2 to TRBJ2-7; D might be TRBD2 (5 bases). This CDR3 comprises 14 residues. V was clipped by 5 bases and J by 2 bases, with 13 bases between them. Germline CDR1 is SNHLY and CDR2 is FYNNEI. Here the CDR3 DNA reads TGTGCCAGCAGTTTTGACCGGGGTCCCTACGAGCAGTACTTC. It is translated as CASSFDRGPYEQYF. The whole variable domain, remainder taken from reference TRBV2 and TRBJ2-7, is EPEVTQTPSHQVTQMGQEVILRCVPISNHLYFYWYRQILGQKVEFLVSFYNNEISEKSEIFDDQFSVERPDGSNFTLKIRSTKLEDSAMYFCASSFDRGPYEQYFGPGTRLTVT.

As regards this clone: This sample also contains other DNA sequences that code for the same CDR3. The CDR3 sequence is CSVGTSYNEQFF. CDR3 DNA sequence: TGCAGCGTCGGGACTTCCTACAATGAGCAGTTCTTC. V usage is TRBV29-1 and J usage is TRBJ2-1; D may be TRBD2 (6 bases). The V gene lost 6 bases and the J gene lost 1 base, with 7 bases spanning the gap. Germline CDR1 is SQVTM and CDR2 is ANQGSEA. This CDR3 spans 12 amino acids.

This clone was found a few times. This chain links TRBV19 with TRBJ2-1, with 7 bases matching TRBD1. The CDR3 runs to 11 residues. V shed 8 bases and J 13 bases; nucleotides not matched to a gene: 8. The germline gives CDR1 LNHDA, CDR2 SQIVND (reference sequence). The CDR3 sequence: CASAQQGSQFF. The CDR3 DNA follows: TGTGCCAGTGCCCAACAGGGGTCACAGTTCTTC. Drawing the rest from reference TRBV19 and TRBJ2-1, the complete variable domain is DGGITQSPKYLFRKEGQNVTLSCEQNLNHDAMYWYRQDPGQGLRLIYYSQIVNDFQKGDIAEGYSVSREKKESFPLTVTSAQKNPTAFYLCASAQQGSQFFGPGTRLTVL.

V is TRBV2 and J is TRBJ2-1; D is perhaps TRBD1 (6 bases). Between the trimmed V and J ends, which lost 6 bases and 3 bases, there was a span of 12 bases. This CDR3 is 14 amino acids long. Germline V gene sequence: CDR1 SNHLY, CDR2 FYNNEI. CDR3 nucleotides: TGTGCCAGCAGGGAGACAGGACACTACAATGAGCAGTTCTTC. Its protein is CASRETGHYNEQFF.

The V call is TRBV3-1 (or the pseudogene TRBV3-2), the J call TRBJ2-7, with 10 nucleotides matching TRBD2. The CDR3 is made up of 19 amino acids. Germline V lookup: CDR1 LGHDT, CDR2 YNNKEL (reference sequence). V was pared by 4 bases and J by 3 bases, with 18 bases of the junction left unmatched. CDR3 region: CASSRPLGTSGTKFYEQYF. The CDR3 DNA is TGTGCCAGCAGCCGACCCCTGGGCACTAGCGGGACGAAGTTCTACGAGCAGTACTTC.

The CDR3, as DNA: TGTGCCATCAGCGGAGGGAGCTTACAAGAGACCCAGTACTTC. Translated: CAISGGSLQETQYF. The J gene is TRBJ2-5, the V gene TRBV10-3; D possibly corresponds to TRBD2 (6 bases). This CDR3 is 14 amino acids long. Looked up from germline, CDR1 is ENHRY and CDR2 is SYGVKD. V lost 6 bases to trimming and J lost 2 bases, with 13 bases between them.

In its sample, this clone was seen many times. This chain connects TRBV5-4 to TRBJ2-5; tentatively, D is TRBD1 (7 bases). The length of the CDR3 is 14 residues. Germline loops: CDR1 SGHNT, CDR2 YYREEE (reference sequence). Trimming cost V 8 bases and J 5 bases, with 19 bases left between them. The CDR3 sequence is CASSRDSGRETQYF. DNA of the CDR3: TGTGCCAGTTCTCGGGACAGCGGGCGGGAGACCCAGTACTTC.

This chain links TRBV6-5 with TRBJ1-1; D not resolved. This CDR3 region has 12 residues. The V end was cut by 6 bases, the J end by 7 bases, with 12 bases between. Germline V gives CDR1 MNHEY, CDR2 SVGAGI. The CDR3 is CASSWEVSEAFF. The CDR3 DNA follows: TGTGCCAGCAGCTGGGAGGTCAGTGAAGCTTTCTTT.

V gene TRBV5-4 combines with J gene TRBJ2-4; tentative D call: TRBD2 (7 bases). Germline values: CDR1 SGHNT, CDR2 YYREEE (reference sequence). The CDR3 has 15 residues. Trimming shortened V by 2 bases and J by 2 bases, and 11 bases separated the two germline ends. This CDR3 reads CASSFGGASKNIQYF. In nucleotides, the CDR3 is TGTGCCAGCAGCTTTGGGGGGGCGTCCAAAAACATTCAGTACTTC.

This chain joins TRBV10-3 and TRBJ1-2; TRBD1 matches at 9 bases. Unmatched junction bases numbered 7, after V lost 3 bases and J lost 2 bases. The CDR3 length is 16 residues. The germline V gene encodes CDR1 ENHRY and CDR2 SYGVKD. The CDR3 DNA is TGTGCCATCAGTGACCAGGGACAGGGCACCAACTATGGCTACACCTTC. Its protein is CAISDQGQGTNYGYTF.

This clone has just one count. The chain is built from TRBV9 and TRBJ2-3; 8 bases agree with TRBD2. The CDR3 runs 16 residues. Trimming cost V 0 bases and J 2 bases; bases outside gene matches: 5. The germline CDR1 and CDR2 sequences are SGDLS and YYNGEE. For the CDR3, the DNA is TGTGCCAGCAGCGTAGATGGCGGGGGGCCCACAGATACGCAGTATTTT. This sequence encodes CASSVDGGGPTDTQYF.

This clone showed up just once. This chain connects TRBV7-2 to TRBJ2-7, with TRBD2 matching over 14 bases. Trimming removed 0 bases from V and 5 bases from J; junction bases left unmatched: 12. The germline V gene has CDR1 SGHTA and CDR2 FQGNSA. The CDR3 is made up of 19 amino acids. The CDR3 region has the DNA TGTGCCAGCAGCTTAGCGGGACTAGCGGGAGAGGGCCTCAGGAACGAGCAGTACTTC. It yields the protein CASSLAGLAGEGLRNEQYF.

Comments on this clone: Distinct nucleotide sequences in the sample also encode this CDR3. The gene calls are TRBV27 and TRBJ1-2; no firm D call. V lost 0 bases and J 2 bases, leaving 13 bases between the germline ends. CDR1 MNHEY and CDR2 SMNVEV come from the germline V gene (reference sequence). The CDR3 totals 16 residues. As DNA, the CDR3 is TGTGCCAGCAGTTTATCGATCCCCGATAGAAACTATGGCTACACCTTC. Translation: CASSLSIPDRNYGYTF.